The 28 T cell receptor beta chains reported below all come from one sample, sequenced in a study of Ad26.COV2.S vaccination and SARS-CoV-2 variants. The treatment denotes: over 15 received Ad26.COV2.S at low or high dose, single or two shots; a few received placebo; per-sample allocation not given. Collection of the samples took place on day 63 after the first injection of vaccine or placebo. Sequencing was performed with immunoSEQ multiplex PCR; in TCRdb, only in-frame clones are kept and a portion is missing. The sample contains roughly 450,000 clones, 90% of which appear only once. Sequenced material: peripheral blood, taken in a trial of Ad26.COV2.S vaccine versus placebo. Every receptor here comes from a person aged 18-60 years who received the Ad26.COV2.S COVID-19 vaccine or a placebo.

The chain recombines TRBV2 with TRBJ2-7; tentatively, D is TRBD1 (6 bases). This CDR3 spans 14 amino acids. The germline V gene encodes CDR1 SNHLY and CDR2 FYNNEI. Trimming left V 6 bases short and J 3 bases short, with 15 bases between. In DNA, the CDR3 is TGTGCCAGCAGGGGTGGACAGAGCTTCTACGAGCAGTACTTC. Protein: CASRGGQSFYEQYF.

This chain uses TRBV6-2 or TRBV6-3 with TRBJ2-5; TRBD2 matches 10 bases. The CDR3 extends over 18 amino acids. Per germline, CDR1 MNHEY and CDR2 SVGEGT. The V gene end was trimmed by 2 bases and the J gene end by 4 bases; junction bases not matched to a gene: 13. The CDR3 nucleotides are TGTGCCAGCAGTTACAGGGCGGCTAGCGGGAGCGTCGGAGAGACCCAGTACTTC. Translation gives CASSYRAASGSVGETQYF.

The chain is built from TRBV20-1 and TRBJ2-5; no firm D call. With 7 bases removed from V and 5 bases from J, the gap between germline ends came to 11 bases. The CDR3 spans 11 residues. The germline V gene encodes CDR1 DFQATT and CDR2 SNEGSKA (reference sequence). As DNA, the CDR3 is TGCAGTGGCGGCGGAAGGGAGACCCAGTACTTC. Translated: CSGGGRETQYF.

This chain connects TRBV30 to TRBJ2-2, with D uncertain. The CDR3 is 13 amino acids. Germline-derived CDR1 and CDR2 are GTSNPN and SVGIG (reference sequence). V was clipped by 2 bases and J by 6 bases, with 10 bases between them. DNA of the CDR3: TGTGCCTGGAGTTATTCCCCATCCGGGGAGCTGTTTTTT. This translates into CAWSYSPSGELFF.

The CDR3 is CATSRRQGRNTEAFF. The CDR3 region has the DNA TGTGCCACCAGCAGGCGACAGGGAAGGAACACTGAAGCTTTCTTT. The chain carries TRBV15 and TRBJ1-1; 7 nucleotides line up with TRBD1. Per the germline V gene, CDR1 is LNHNV and CDR2 is YYDKDF (reference sequence). There are 15 residues in the CDR3. The junction had 5 bases not matched to a gene; V was cut back by 3 bases and J by 1 base.

Regarding this clone: In the same sample, other DNA sequences code for this CDR3. The gene calls are TRBV5-1 and TRBJ1-5, with 9 bases identical to TRBD1. The CDR3 extends over 14 amino acids. The junction had 3 bases not matched to a gene; V was cut back by 4 bases and J by 4 bases. The germline V gene encodes CDR1 SGHRS and CDR2 YFSETQ. The CDR3 loop reads CASSTGTGNQPQHF. The CDR3 nucleotides are TGCGCCAGCAGCACAGGGACAGGGAATCAGCCCCAGCATTTT.

This chain links TRBV27 with TRBJ2-2, with D possibly matching TRBD1 (6 bases). CDR1 MNHEY and CDR2 SMNVEV come from the germline V gene (reference sequence). The CDR3 loop spans 20 amino acids. V was pared by 5 bases and J by 3 bases, with 28 bases between. The DNA for the CDR3 is TGTGCCAGCAGTCCAATTCTTCTTACTGGGGGCGCCGGGTACACCGGGGAGCTGTTTTTT. It translates to CASSPILLTGGAGYTGELFF.

The chain couples TRBV28 to TRBJ1-3; 9 bases fit TRBD1. Germline V gene lookup returns CDR1 MDHEN and CDR2 SYDVKM. V shed 5 bases and J 6 bases; nucleotides not matched to a gene: 11. The CDR3 covers 16 residues. The CDR3 reads CASSILTGGNLNTIYF. CDR3 DNA: TGTGCCAGCAGTATACTAACAGGGGGCAATCTAAACACCATATATTTT.

The chain uses TRBV14 and TRBJ2-2, with D possibly matching TRBD2 (5 bases). Trimming cost V 1 base and J 5 bases, with 8 bases left between them. CDR1 SGHDN and CDR2 FVKESK come from the germline V gene. The CDR3 sequence is 14 residues long. CDR3 nucleotide sequence: TGTGCCAGCAGCCAAGTAGCGAGGACCGGGGAGCTGTTTTTT. This codes for CASSQVARTGELFF. The full variable domain, with the rest looked up from reference TRBV14 and TRBJ2-2, is EAGVTQFPSHSVIEKGQTVTLRCDPISGHDNLYWYRRVMGKEIKFLLHFVKESKQDESGMPNNRFLAERTGGTYSTLKVQPAELEDSGVYFCASSQVARTGELFFGEGSRLTVL.

J is TRBJ2-7 and V is TRBV5-1; D not certain. The CDR3 has 13 residues. Germline values: CDR1 SGHRS, CDR2 YFSETQ. The V end lost 2 bases, the J end lost 7 bases, and 13 bases lay between the germline ends. The CDR3 region is CASSLGQLGEQYF. The CDR3, as DNA: TGCGCCAGCAGCTTAGGGCAACTGGGGGAGCAGTACTTC.

The chain uses TRBV18 and TRBJ2-7; TRBD1 matches 8 bases. The junction had 10 bases not matched to a gene; V was cut back by 3 bases and J by 3 bases. CDR1 and CDR2 from the germline V gene are KGHSH and LQKENI. This CDR3 comprises 16 residues. CDR3 in DNA: TGTGCCAGCTCACCGAACCCGGGACAGGCTGGCTACGAGCAGTACTTC. Amino acid sequence: CASSPNPGQAGYEQYF.

The V call is TRBV14, the J call TRBJ2-5; tentatively, D is TRBD1 (6 bases). Germline V gene sequence: CDR1 SGHDN, CDR2 FVKESK. The CDR3 loop spans 15 amino acids. The V gene lost 1 base and the J gene lost 5 bases, with 14 bases spanning the gap. Written as DNA, the CDR3 is TGTGCCAGCAGCCAAGTGAGGGGGACGGTGGAGACCCAGTACTTC. Translating gives CASSQVRGTVETQYF.

The chain employs TRBV27 and TRBJ1-2; possibly TRBD1 for D (6 bases). This CDR3 has 14 amino acids. Trimming took off 6 bases at V and 0 bases at J, with 11 bases between the two ends. The V gene's germline CDR1 is MNHEY and CDR2 SMNVEV (reference sequence). CDR3 sequence: CASRNRVPNYGYTF. CDR3 sequence (DNA): TGTGCCAGCAGAAACAGGGTCCCTAACTATGGCTACACCTTC.

The chain joins TRBV27 to TRBJ2-7, with D possibly matching TRBD2 (7 bases). V was clipped by 5 bases and J by 2 bases, with 19 bases between them. Germline loops: CDR1 MNHEY, CDR2 SMNVEV (reference sequence). This CDR3 contains 16 residues. DNA for the CDR3: TGTGCCAGCAGTCCCTGGGGGAGGGGGTTACCCTACGAGCAGTACTTC. This codes for CASSPWGRGLPYEQYF.

V usage is TRBV6-5 and J usage is TRBJ1-2; TRBD1 matches 7 bases. This CDR3 is built from 13 residues. The germline gives CDR1 MNHEY, CDR2 SVGAGI. V trimming: 0 bases; J trimming: 8 bases; junction bases outside the gene matches: 3. The CDR3 protein is CASSYSNRGGYTF. Written as DNA, the CDR3 is TGTGCCAGCAGTTACTCTAACAGGGGAGGCTACACCTTC.

V gene TRBV9 combines with J gene TRBJ1-1; weak D call: TRBD1 (6 bases). The CDR3 length is 14 residues. The germline CDR1 and CDR2 sequences are SGDLS and YYNGEE. V was shortened by 3 bases and J by 5 bases, with 14 bases between the two germline ends. The CDR3 protein is CASSATDSGTEAFF. CDR3 bases: TGTGCCAGCAGCGCGACGGACAGCGGGACTGAAGCTTTCTTT.

The chain uses TRBV15 and TRBJ2-1, with a weak D call TRBD2 (5 bases). Germline CDR1 is LNHNV and CDR2 is YYDKDF (reference sequence). The CDR3 length is 18 residues. Trimming left V 0 bases short and J 6 bases short, with 21 bases between. CDR3 residues: CATSRDRAGYGARNEQFF. DNA of the CDR3: TGTGCCACCAGCAGAGATCGCGCGGGTTATGGAGCTCGCAATGAGCAGTTCTTC.

This chain joins TRBV4-3 and TRBJ2-2, with TRBD1 matching over 8 bases. Germline-derived CDR1 and CDR2 are LGHNA and YSLEER. V lost 5 bases to trimming and J lost 4 bases; unmatched junction nucleotides: 6. The CDR3 has 15 amino acids. This CDR3 reads CASSTRDRPTGELFF. CDR3 coding DNA: TGCGCCAGCAGCACCCGGGACAGGCCCACCGGGGAGCTGTTTTTT.

This rearrangement joins TRBV12-5 to TRBJ2-2; D possibly corresponds to TRBD1 (6 bases). V was pared by 2 bases and J by 3 bases, with 13 bases between. The CDR3 spans 16 residues. Germline loops: CDR1 LGHNT, CDR2 FRNRAP. CDR3 loop: CASGLNQDRYTGELFF. CDR3 bases: TGTGCTAGTGGTTTGAATCAGGACAGATACACCGGGGAGCTGTTTTTT. The whole variable domain, remainder taken from reference TRBV12-5 and TRBJ2-2, is DARVTQTPRHKVTEMGQEVTMRCQPILGHNTVFWYRQTMMQGLELLAYFRNRAPLDDSGMPKDRFSAEMPDATLATLKIQPSEPRDSAVYFCASGLNQDRYTGELFFGEGSRLTVL.

The gene calls are TRBV25-1 and TRBJ1-1; D unclear. V was trimmed by 7 bases and J by 4 bases, leaving 16 bases between them. This CDR3 is 14 amino acids long. CDR1 is MGHDK and CDR2 is SYGVNS in the germline V gene. CDR3 nucleotides: TGTGCCAGCACCCCCGTCGGCGGTGGCACTGAAGCTTTCTTT. Translation: CASTPVGGGTEAFF.

The rearrangement joins TRBV9 to TRBJ1-2, with TRBD1 as a possible D gene (6 bases). V was pared by 4 bases and J by 0 bases, with 13 bases between. CDR3 length equals 15 residues. Germline V gene sequence: CDR1 SGDLS, CDR2 YYNGEE. The CDR3 reads CASSLQGSANYGYTF. Here the CDR3 DNA reads TGTGCCAGCAGCCTACAGGGTTCAGCTAACTATGGCTACACCTTC.

The table lists this clone with a count of one. The chain carries TRBV9 and TRBJ2-7; 10 bases agree with TRBD2. Germline CDR1 reads SGDLS; CDR2 reads YYNGEE. V shed 4 bases, J shed 5 bases, and the junction held 15 bases outside the gene matches. This CDR3 comprises 17 residues. Here the CDR3 reads CASSLPREREGRDEQYF. The DNA of the CDR3 is TGTGCCAGCAGCCTCCCCCGGGAGCGGGAGGGGCGGGACGAGCAGTACTTC.

A note on this clone: This clone may be a read error of a much larger clone one base away. The chain uses TRBV28 and TRBJ2-7; D remains unclear. The germline CDR1 and CDR2 sequences are MDHEN and SYDVKM. The ends were cut back, 6 bases at V and 2 bases at J, with 5 bases in the middle. The CDR3 is 11 residues long. CDR3 sequence: CASSDAYEQYF. For the CDR3, the DNA is TGTGCCAGCAGCGACGCCTACGAGCAGTACTTC.

This clone was counted many times. The V call is TRBV6-4, the J call TRBJ1-2; D not resolved. This CDR3 has 14 amino acids. Germline CDR1 MRHNA, CDR2 SNTAGT. V lost 10 bases and J 6 bases, leaving 21 bases between the germline ends. CDR3 protein: CATPVEAPGNGYTF. The CDR3 DNA reads as TGTGCCACCCCGGTGGAGGCGCCCGGTAATGGCTACACCTTC.

The chain has TRBV18 and TRBJ2-2, with a possible D match to TRBD1 (6 bases). Trimming took off 4 bases at V and 4 bases at J, with 13 bases between the two ends. The CDR3 totals 15 residues. Per the germline V gene, CDR1 is KGHSH and CDR2 is LQKENI. The CDR3 DNA reads TGTGCCAGCTCACAGAACAGGGTGAGCACCGGGGAGCTGTTTTTT. It specifies CASSQNRVSTGELFF.

This clone has just a few counts. This chain links TRBV19 with TRBJ2-1; the D gene is possibly TRBD2 (5 bases). The CDR3 is made up of 13 amino acids. The germline CDR1 and CDR2 sequences are LNHDA and SQIVND (reference sequence). The V end was cut by 6 bases, the J end by 3 bases, with 9 bases between. The CDR3 coding sequence is TGTGCCAGTAGCCTCGGGGACTACAATGAGCAGTTCTTC. It specifies CASSLGDYNEQFF.

V and J are TRBV19 and TRBJ2-6; 8 nucleotides agree with TRBD1. V gave up 5 bases and J gave up 4 bases; unmatched junction bases: 10. Germline loops: CDR1 LNHDA, CDR2 SQIVND (reference sequence). The CDR3 length is 17 residues. The CDR3 spells CASSLYRGNSGANVLTF. CDR3 nucleotide sequence: TGTGCCAGTAGTTTGTACAGGGGGAACTCAGGGGCCAACGTCCTGACTTTC.

The V and J genes are TRBV6-2 or TRBV6-3 and TRBJ2-1; 9 bases align to TRBD1. This CDR3 contains 18 residues. Per germline, CDR1 MNHEY and CDR2 SVGEGT. J lost 0 bases, V lost 0 bases, and 6 bases had no gene match. CDR3 DNA: TGTGCCAGCAGTTACTCCGCCGGGACAGGGTTCTCCTACAATGAGCAGTTCTTC. Amino acids: CASSYSAGTGFSYNEQFF.